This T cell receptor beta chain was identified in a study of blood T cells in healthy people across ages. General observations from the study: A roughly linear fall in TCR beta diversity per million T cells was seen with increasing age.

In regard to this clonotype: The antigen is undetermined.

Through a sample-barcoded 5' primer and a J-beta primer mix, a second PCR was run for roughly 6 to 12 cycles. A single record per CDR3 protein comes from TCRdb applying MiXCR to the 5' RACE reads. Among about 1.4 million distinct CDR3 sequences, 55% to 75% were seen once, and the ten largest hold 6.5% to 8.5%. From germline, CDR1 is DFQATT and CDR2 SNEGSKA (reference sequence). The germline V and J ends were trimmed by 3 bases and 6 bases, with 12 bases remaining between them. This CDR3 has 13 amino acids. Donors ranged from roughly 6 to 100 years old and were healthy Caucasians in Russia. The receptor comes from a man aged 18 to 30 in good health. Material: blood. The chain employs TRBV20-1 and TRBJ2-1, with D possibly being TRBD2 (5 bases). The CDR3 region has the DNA TGCAGTGCTAGCTCTGGCGCGGGCAATGAGCAGTTCTTC. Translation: CSASSGAGNEQFF.